Sequencing of this TCR beta chain was carried out in a study of OX40 agonist ivuxolimab in advanced cancers. Overall study context: The dose-escalation cohort was about 86% male, with a mean age of around 60 years, ranging roughly 23 to 90. Two patients with cutaneous melanoma and one with hepatocellular carcinoma, three in total, showed partial responses.

The protocol was immunoSEQ multiplex PCR, while the TCRdb copy is restricted to in-frame clones and leaves out a portion. The table lists approximately 72,000 clones, 84% of them singletons. The V end was cut by 3 bases, the J end by 4 bases, with 12 bases between. Germline CDR1 is MNHNS and CDR2 is SASEGT. The CDR3 spans 15 residues. The chain uses TRBV6-1 and TRBJ1-4, with D perhaps TRBD1 (6 bases). The sequence derives from an adult with an advanced solid tumor such as melanoma, head and neck, liver or kidney cancer. The input for sequencing was CD4+ or CD8+ T cells sorted from blood, taken in a trial of the OX40 agonist ivuxolimab. The CDR3 loop is CASSDRQAVNEKLFF. CDR3 in DNA: TGTGCCAGCAGTGACAGACAGGCAGTTAATGAAAAACTGTTTTTT.